This T cell receptor (beta chain) was documented in a study of cytomegalovirus exposure and HLA in healthy donors. Remarks on this clone: Its antigen is undetermined.

Study results and limitations: It is likely that the observed cluster of highly shared sequence variants was a sequencing artifact. Presence/absence analysis assumed near-uniform sequencing depth across donors.

The V gene lost 0 bases and the J gene lost 5 bases, with 13 bases spanning the gap. This CDR3 is built from 15 residues. The V gene's germline CDR1 is KGHSH and CDR2 LQKENI. The PCR contained 60 Vbeta and 13 Jbeta primers. Assay used: immunoSEQ multiplex PCR; TCRdb lists only in-frame clones, some missing. The sample includes more than 150,000 clones, around 83% seen only once; the top ten take approximately 1.2%. What was sequenced was PBMCs. This sequence originates from a girl under 10 years old in good health and CMV-seropositive. This chain uses TRBV18 with TRBJ1-2; possibly TRBD1 for D (5 bases). The CDR3 region is CASSPPAGGRYGYTF. The CDR3 nucleotides read TGTGCCAGCTCACCACCCGCCGGGGGAAGGTATGGCTACACCTTC. The full variable domain, in which reference TRBV18 and TRBJ1-2 provide the parts outside the CDR3, is NAGVMQNPRHLVRRRGQEARLRCSPMKGHSHVYWYRQLPEEGLKFMVYLQKENIIDESGMPKERFSAEFPKEGPSILRIQQVVRGDSAAYFCASSPPAGGRYGYTFGSGTRLTVV.